This T cell receptor (beta chain) derives from a study of CD8+ T cells in alopecia areata. Looking at the study overall: Female C3H/HeJ recipients aged roughly 6-11 weeks got skin from C3H/HeJ graft donors aged about 6-13 months that had spontaneous alopecia.

This clone occurred a few times. Its target is unknown. Gene labels here are mouse ones. The read ends 4 residues early relative to the CDR3; the germline J gene fills the gap. There are 16 residues in the CDR3. CDR1 SNHLY and CDR2 FYNGKV come from the germline V gene (reference sequence). V was trimmed by 3 bases and J by 0 bases, leaving 15 bases between them. Study-wide findings and caveats: Normal skin's resident alphabeta T cells are also sequenced in scalp samples. In lesional scalp, particularly from alopecia totalis/universalis, clonality was higher than in normal scalp.

In each case, RNA was isolated and then reverse transcribed into cDNA as the sequencing template. This table comes from immunoSEQ multiplex PCR, and its TCRdb copy is limited to in-frame clones, with some not included. The sample was found to contain approximately 280,000 clones, and every one recurs. Sorting of pooled cutaneous lymph node cells used CD4, CD8alpha, NKG2D, NKG2ACE and other markers. The TCR sequence derives from a C3H/HeJ mouse with alopecia areata. Strain haplotype (MHC): H2-k. The rearrangement joins TRBV3 to TRBJ2-7, with D unclear. Input material: CD4+ T cells sorted from a lymph node. The CDR3 bases that were read are TGTGCCAGCAGCTTCCCCCCGTCACAAAGCTCCTAT. Its translation: CASSFPPSQSSY. Given in full, the CDR3 is CASSFPPSQSSYEQYF.